The rows below give T cell receptor beta chains drawn from one sample of a study of T cells after posttransplantation cyclophosphamide. Data came from immunoSEQ multiplex PCR; TCRdb stores just in-frame clones and leaves some out. Observed in the sample are approximately 13,000 clones, none of them singletons. The material was PBMCs, obtained after allogeneic stem cell transplant with posttransplant cyclophosphamide. These receptors all come from a female patient aged 35 to 55 who received an allogeneic stem cell transplant from an unrelated donor, was CMV-positive, and had acute GVHD only. A subset of T cells may come from the graft donor. Both conserved end residues are trimmed from each CDR3.

V	J	CDR3
TRBV11-3	TRBJ2-3	ASSRRGPTDTQY
TRBV7-6	TRBJ2-5	ASSFGDVPQETQY
TRBV11-2	TRBJ2-2	ASKRTGGGGELF
TRBV9	TRBJ2-7	ASSVAGTTYEQY
TRBV19	TRBJ1-1	ASSRTGFWTEAF
TRBV2	TRBJ2-5	ASNAMEETQY
TRBV6-5	TRBJ2-5	ASSTSGSKETQY
TRBV5-4	TRBJ2-3	ASSTRLAGGNTDTQY
TRBV28	TRBJ2-6	ASTGLNSGANVLT
TRBV7-3	TRBJ2-5	ASSPGTSGGETQY
TRBV28	TRBJ1-6	ASSQTGSPYNSPLH
TRBV7-8	TRBJ2-1	ASSFFEWAEVNEQF
TRBV11-2	TRBJ2-7	ASSASETQSYEQY
TRBV5-1	TRBJ1-2	ASSSGQVYGYT
TRBV27	TRBJ2-7	ASRAGVGEQY
TRBV5-8	TRBJ1-5	ASSLIWGQGADQPQH
TRBV5-6	TRBJ2-5	ASSLPQTGGRETQY
TRBV28	TRBJ1-1	ASSFGTVGHTEAF
TRBV10-3	TRBJ2-5	AISEGRGLQETQY
TRBV18	TRBJ2-7	ASSSTSGSSYEQY
TRBV18	TRBJ2-3	ASSPLWPDTQY
TRBV6-5	TRBJ2-1	ASSSGLAGANEQF
TRBV5-4	TRBJ2-3	ASSLGGLAGADTQY
TRBV6-6	TRBJ1-2	ASGQPGNGYT
TRBV28	TRBJ2-1	ASSFLRTGPEQF
TRBV15	TRBJ1-2	ATSNSFYGYT
TRBV5-6	TRBJ1-1	ASSSGSYTEAF
TRBV30	TRBJ1-5	AWTGGSNQPQH
TRBV9	TRBJ2-3	ASSPAGKSDTQY
TRBV5-1	TRBJ2-3	ASSLGQGRRDTQY
TRBV6-5	TRBJ1-5	ASSYSGTSNQPQH
TRBV2	TRBJ2-1	ASSGGSSSYNEQF
TRBV4-1	TRBJ2-5	ASSQERGLEETQY
TRBV11-2	TRBJ1-6	ASSPIVGGKSPLH
TRBV11-2	TRBJ2-2	ASSRQVPGQGVTGELF
TRBV10-3	TRBJ1-6	AISESSRDTGYNSPLH
TRBV5-1	TRBJ1-1	ASSLNLGQVEAF
TRBV20-1	TRBJ2-1	SASGYNEQF
TRBV7-3	TRBJ2-3	ASSLGGTGYTDTQY
TRBV5-5	TRBJ2-4	ASSSGGGSTKNIQY
TRBV27	TRBJ2-4	ASSLSGFISGKNIQY
TRBV7-3	TRBJ2-7	ASSFSGGAPYEQY
TRBV7-2	TRBJ2-3	ASSDRLAGTDTQY
TRBV7-3	TRBJ2-1	ASSSSGSATYNEQF
TRBV5-1	TRBJ2-1	ASSLGTSGRAYNEQF
TRBV18	TRBJ1-3	ASSPVNRAGNTIY
TRBV28	TRBJ2-1	ASRLPPTNEQF
TRBV11-2	TRBJ2-3	ASSLGPLDTQY
TRBV27	TRBJ2-7	ARWGTGVFYEQY
TRBV5-5	TRBJ1-3	ASSVQHSGNTIY
TRBV21-1	TRBJ2-1	ASSKAGGGAEDEQF
TRBV2	TRBJ1-2	AAADRTVNYGYT
TRBV5-4	TRBJ1-6	ASRLDGLSPLH
TRBV28	TRBJ2-1	ASSKTGTVYYNEQF
TRBV27	TRBJ1-1	ASSSSGQANTEAF
TRBV6-1	TRBJ1-5	ASSLSDNQPQH
TRBV28	TRBJ1-4	ASSSITATNEKLF
TRBV5-6	TRBJ2-7	ASSETGSGLPSYEQY
TRBV4-1	TRBJ2-1	ASSPGQGSHNEQF
TRBV13	TRBJ2-3	ASSRDSGAGTDTQY